This T cell receptor (beta chain) was captured by sequencing in a study of shared clonotypes between healthy human individuals. Naive-designated CD8 cells lacked CD45RO, were positively enriched for CCR7, and omitted terminally differentiated effector memory CD45RA+ cells. Trimming stripped 0 bases from V and 3 bases from J, with 6 bases between. CDR3 length: 13 residues. The V gene's germline CDR1 is ENHRY and CDR2 SYGVKD. Libraries were prepared by immunoSEQ multiplex PCR; TCRdb keeps only in-frame clonotypes and omits some of them. The table has some 2 million clones, 85% to 95% seen once. Input material: naive CD8+ T cells sorted from blood. This sequence originates from a man between 18 and 29 years old in good health. This rearrangement joins TRBV10-3 to TRBJ2-7, with D perhaps matching TRBD1 (5 bases). The CDR3 DNA is TGTGCCATCAGTGAGTCACAGGACTACGAGCAGTACTTC. This gives the protein CAISESQDYEQYF.